Only a few counts were recorded for the clone carrying this TCR beta chain. Its target is unknown. This entry is derived from a study of vaccination effects on CD4 cells after COVID-19. The protocol was immunoSEQ multiplex PCR, while the TCRdb copy is restricted to in-frame clones and leaves out a portion. This table holds 30,000 to 45,000 clones, roughly 70% found once. Germline V gives CDR1 LNHDA, CDR2 SQIVND (reference sequence). The CDR3 is made up of 12 amino acids. Trimming cost V 5 bases and J 4 bases, with 9 bases left between them. ViraFEST expansion of antigen-specific CD4+ T cells with viral peptide pools preceded sequencing. Cells that had been cultured for nine to eleven days were the source of isolated CD4+ T cells. Previously uninfected by SARS-CoV-2, the vaccine recipients also showed negative nucleocapsid antibodies. IL-2 at 10 IU/ml and peptides at 9.5 to 10 ug/ml were added to cultured PBMC, about 1.8 million per well. Both day 3 and day 7 saw half the medium replaced with IL-2 medium.

Points from the study as a whole: Sampling in the study covered few convalescent patients and included no early post-infection timepoints. There was marked clonal contraction among infection- and vaccine-induced clones late after vaccination.

This sequence was found in a human donor who received a COVID-19 vaccine. This chain links TRBV19 with TRBJ2-7, with D tentatively TRBD2 (6 bases). Sequencing used CD4+ T cells from PBMCs cultured with SARS-CoV-2 spike peptides, obtained before COVID-19 vaccination. CDR3 amino acids: CASSPGRYEQYF. For the CDR3, the DNA is TGTGCCAGTAGTCCAGGGAGGTACGAGCAGTACTTC.